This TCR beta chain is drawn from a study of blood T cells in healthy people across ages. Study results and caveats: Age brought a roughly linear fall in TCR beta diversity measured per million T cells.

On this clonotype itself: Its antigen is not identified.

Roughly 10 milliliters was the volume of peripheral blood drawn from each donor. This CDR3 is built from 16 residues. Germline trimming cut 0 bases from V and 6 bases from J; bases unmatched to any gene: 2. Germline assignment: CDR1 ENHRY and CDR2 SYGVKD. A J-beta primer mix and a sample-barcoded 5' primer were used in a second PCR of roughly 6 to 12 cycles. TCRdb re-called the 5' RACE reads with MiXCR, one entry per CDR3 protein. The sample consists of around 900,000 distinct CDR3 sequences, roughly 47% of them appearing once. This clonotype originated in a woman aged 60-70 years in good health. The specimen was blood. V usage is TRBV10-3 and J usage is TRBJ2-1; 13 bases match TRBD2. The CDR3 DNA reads TGTGCCATCAGTGAGTCCACTAGCGGGAGGGCCAATGAGCAGTTCTTC. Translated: CAISESTSGRANEQFF.